Here is one TCR beta chain with its context. Its target is not known. These data come from a study of cytomegalovirus exposure and HLA in healthy donors. About the research overall: Most genotyped donors, about four fifths of about 400, had Caucasian-associated genetic ancestry. Study-wide results and caveats: Immune exposure was documented only through CMV serostatus. From TCR beta sequences, most subjects' HLA-A and HLA-B alleles were reportedly predicted accurately.

Amplification used 60 Vbeta primers and 13 Jbeta primers. Method: immunoSEQ multiplex PCR; TCRdb's copy keeps in-frame clones and lacks some. The repertoire holds roughly 230,000 clones, around 80% seen once, with around 0.45% in the top ten. V was pared by 4 bases and J by 6 bases, with 12 bases between. The CDR3 is 13 amino acids. Germline V CDR1 and CDR2: MGHDK, SYGVNS. The rearrangement links TRBV25-1 to TRBJ1-2, with unresolved D. The material sequenced was PBMCs. The clonotype was recovered from a boy between 10 and 17 years old in good health and CMV-seronegative. The CDR3 bases are TGTGCCAGCAGTGCTGTGGGCCAGGATGGCTACACCTTC. Its protein product is CASSAVGQDGYTF.